The present T cell receptor (beta chain) was sequenced within a study of shared clonotypes between healthy human individuals. With respect to this clone: The antigen remains undetermined.

Broader study findings: Around 4.7% of naive CD4 clonotypes were shared across several donors. In general, naive subsets displayed greater estimated richness than memory subsets did.

Terminally differentiated effector memory CD45RA+ cells were excluded by CCR7 positive selection of CD45RO-negative cells. The donor population consisted of healthy HIV-negative adults with no recent acute infections or vaccinations. The CDR3 totals 16 residues. Trimming at V came to 3 bases and at J to 4 bases, leaving 3 bases not matched to a gene. CDR1 SGHNT and CDR2 YYREEE come from the germline V gene (reference sequence). Deep-level settings were used for running the assay. Profiling relied on immunoSEQ multiplex PCR, and the TCRdb table lists in-frame clones only, not all of them. The data contain about 2,100,000 clones, just over 90% of them seen just once; the ten biggest clones take up 1.5% to 2%.

This TCR came from a man aged 18 to 29 in good health. Some clones in this sample may be carry-over from other donors' samples. The source material was naive CD8+ T cells from PBMCs. The J gene is TRBJ2-2, the V gene TRBV5-4; TRBD2 matches 13 bases. DNA for the CDR3: TGTGCCAGCAGCTACGGACTAGCGGGAGTCACCGGGGAGCTGTTTTTT. This codes for CASSYGLAGVTGELFF.